The 8 T cell receptor beta chains below all came from one sample that was sequenced in a study of cytomegalovirus exposure and HLA in healthy donors. Primers for the PCR totalled 60 Vbeta and 13 Jbeta. Some clones are missing from TCRdb's copy, which holds only in-frame ones; the method was immunoSEQ multiplex PCR. The table records around 90,000 clones, over 55% of them present only once. Input material: PBMCs. These receptors were obtained from a woman in her forties or fifties in good health and CMV-seropositive.

The chain has TRBV5-6 and TRBJ2-5, with D tentatively TRBD1 (6 bases). V lost 4 bases to trimming and J lost 5 bases, with 15 bases between them. Germline-derived CDR1 and CDR2 are SGHDT and YYEEEE. The CDR3 has 14 residues. The CDR3 region is CASSPGQNGETQYF. CDR3 bases: TGTGCCAGCAGCCCCGGACAGAATGGGGAGACCCAGTACTTC.

This clone was found a few times. This rearrangement joins TRBV2 to TRBJ2-2, with TRBD1 matching 9 bases. Germline V CDR1 and CDR2: SNHLY, FYNNEI. V was pared by 5 bases and J by 3 bases, with 4 bases of the junction left unmatched. This CDR3 spans 15 amino acids. The CDR3 DNA reads as TGTGCCAGCAGTCTCCGGGACAGGGACACCGGGGAGCTGTTTTTT. Its protein product is CASSLRDRDTGELFF. The full variable domain, with the rest looked up from reference TRBV2 and TRBJ2-2, is EPEVTQTPSHQVTQMGQEVILRCVPISNHLYFYWYRQILGQKVEFLVSFYNNEISEKSEIFDDQFSVERPDGSNFTLKIRSTKLEDSAMYFCASSLRDRDTGELFFGEGSRLTVL.

The chain combines TRBV28 with TRBJ1-3; D is unclear. The ends were cut back, 3 bases at V and 0 bases at J, with 9 bases in the middle. This CDR3 has 15 residues. Germline V gene lookup returns CDR1 MDHEN and CDR2 SYDVKM. CDR3 loop: CASSLGGLSGNTIYF. DNA for the CDR3: TGTGCCAGCAGTTTGGGAGGGCTCTCTGGAAACACCATATATTTT.

The chain is built from TRBV12-5 and TRBJ1-1; 7 nucleotides match TRBD1. J gave up 1 base and V 1 base, and 0 bases lay outside the gene matches. The CDR3 has 14 amino acids. Germline V lookup: CDR1 LGHNT, CDR2 FRNRAP. The CDR3 loop is CASGLEGANTEAFF. CDR3 nucleotides: TGTGCTAGTGGTTTGGAGGGGGCGAACACTGAAGCTTTCTTT.

This clone was observed a few times. V gene TRBV11-2 combines with J gene TRBJ1-3, with TRBD1 as a possible D gene (6 bases). The V end was cut by 1 base, the J end by 10 bases, with 14 bases between. The germline CDR1 and CDR2 sequences are SGHAT and FQNNGV. The CDR3 is made up of 14 amino acids. The CDR3 coding sequence is TGTGCCAGCAGCTTAGCGGCAGGGGTTGGGACCATATATTTT. Protein sequence: CASSLAAGVGTIYF.

The chain combines TRBV20-1 with TRBJ2-1; D may be TRBD1 (5 bases). Trimming took 4 bases from V and 7 from J, leaving 5 bases between them. Germline loops: CDR1 DFQATT, CDR2 SNEGSKA (reference sequence). CDR3 length: 10 amino acids. The CDR3 sequence is CSAKGNEQFF. DNA of the CDR3: TGCAGTGCTAAGGGGAATGAGCAGTTCTTC.

DNA of the CDR3: TGTGCCAGCAGCATCGGGACACATATTACCGGGGAGCTGTTTTTT. Translated: CASSIGTHITGELFF. The chain couples TRBV6-5 to TRBJ2-2; perhaps TRBD1 as D (6 bases). Germline lookup yields CDR1 MNHEY and CDR2 SVGAGI. The CDR3 runs to 15 residues. V gave up 6 bases and J gave up 5 bases, with 16 bases separating them.

V is TRBV5-1 and J is TRBJ2-2; no definite D call. Trimming took 7 bases from V and 7 from J, leaving 11 bases between them. Germline-derived CDR1 and CDR2 are SGHRS and YFSETQ. The CDR3 contains 12 residues. DNA of the CDR3: TGCGCCAGCGAGGAAAAAGTCGGGGAGCTGTTTTTT. This translates into CASEEKVGELFF.